The 20 T cell receptor beta chains presented below share a single source sample, sequenced in a study of PD-1 blockade in mismatch repair-deficient tumors. The data were produced by immunoSEQ multiplex PCR, yet TCRdb's version contains in-frame clones alone and is incomplete. This sample has about 14,000 clones; 86% occur once, and the top ten carry 4% to 5.5%. No cognate antigen is known for these TCRs. Time point noted: roughly 10-day in vitro stimulation with candidate neoantigen peptide 6. The sample was cells cultured in vitro, taken from a patient treated with pembrolizumab. Receptor source: an adult with mismatch repair-deficient cancer.

V gene TRBV27 combines with J gene TRBJ2-7; D is possibly TRBD2 (5 bases). The CDR3 consists of 14 residues. V was pared by 2 bases and J by 5 bases, with 13 bases between. Germline V gives CDR1 MNHEY, CDR2 SMNVEV (reference sequence). In DNA form, the CDR3 reads TGTGCCAGCAGTTTAGTCGGGGATACGAACGAGCAGTACTTC. This sequence encodes CASSLVGDTNEQYF.

The V call is TRBV5-1, the J call TRBJ2-7; tentatively, D is TRBD1 (6 bases). The CDR3 totals 14 residues. The germline V gene has CDR1 SGHRS and CDR2 YFSETQ. Trimming pared 1 base from V and 3 bases from J, leaving 11 bases between. The CDR3 DNA follows: TGCGCCAGCAGCTTGTCTGGCAGGGGCTACGAGCAGTACTTC. Amino acid sequence: CASSLSGRGYEQYF.

The rearrangement uses TRBV7-3 and TRBJ2-1; unclear D gene. The V end lost 0 bases, the J end lost 3 bases, and 0 bases lay between the germline ends. Germline lookup yields CDR1 SGHTA and CDR2 FQGTGA. This CDR3 is 12 amino acids long. The chain's CDR3 is CASSLTYNEQFF. The CDR3 DNA reads as TGTGCCAGCAGCTTAACCTACAATGAGCAGTTCTTC.

This chain links TRBV6-5 with TRBJ2-3; 10 bases fit TRBD2. The CDR3 runs 15 residues. Germline trimming cut 3 bases from V and 2 bases from J; bases unmatched to any gene: 2. CDR1 is MNHEY, CDR2 SVGAGI, per germline. As DNA, the CDR3 is TGTGCCAGCAGTTATGGGACTAGCGTCACAGATACGCAGTATTTT. It encodes CASSYGTSVTDTQYF.

The chain recombines TRBV2 with TRBJ2-7, with 11 bases identical to TRBD2. CDR1 and CDR2 (germline): SNHLY, FYNNEI. Germline trimming cut 7 bases from V and 0 bases from J; bases unmatched to any gene: 2. The CDR3 spans 14 residues. The CDR3 DNA reads TGTGCCAGCACGGGACTAGCGGCCTCCTACGAGCAGTACTTC. Protein sequence: CASTGLAASYEQYF.

The chain combines TRBV7-9 with TRBJ2-1, with TRBD2 matching 11 bases. Unmatched junction bases numbered 5, after V lost 2 bases and J lost 5 bases. The CDR3 has 16 amino acids. CDR1 is SEHNR, CDR2 FQNEAQ, per germline (reference sequence). In DNA, the CDR3 is TGTGCCAGCAGCTTATCACTAGCGGGAGCCCACAATGAGCAGTTCTTC. As protein: CASSLSLAGAHNEQFF.

The chain recombines TRBV28 with TRBJ1-2; no firm D call. The V end was cut by 3 bases, the J end by 2 bases, with 10 bases between. Germline V CDR1 and CDR2: MDHEN, SYDVKM. The CDR3 contains 14 residues. CDR3 coding DNA: TGTGCCAGCAGTTTTCCGGGCGGGAACTATGGCTACACCTTC. Its protein product is CASSFPGGNYGYTF.

The chain carries TRBV6-5 and TRBJ1-1; no firm D call. Germline-derived CDR1 and CDR2 are MNHEY and SVGAGI. The CDR3 is 13 residues long. The germline V and J ends were trimmed by 0 bases and 8 bases, with 10 bases remaining between them. The CDR3 here is CASSYSSGLEAFF. The CDR3 DNA reads as TGTGCCAGCAGTTACTCCTCTGGGTTGGAAGCTTTCTTT.

V usage is TRBV5-1 and J usage is TRBJ2-7, with 9 positions matching TRBD1. CDR1 SGHRS and CDR2 YFSETQ come from the germline V gene. This CDR3 has 15 amino acids. Losses at the gene ends were 4 bases for V and 3 bases for J; bases not matched to a gene: 8. CDR3 DNA: TGCGCCAGCAGCAGGCCGGGACAGGGATACTACGAGCAGTACTTC. It is translated as CASSRPGQGYYEQYF.

The chain combines TRBV2 with TRBJ2-1; TRBD2 aligns across 8 bases. The J segment lost 5 bases and the V segment lost 4 bases, leaving 10 bases of the junction unmatched. The CDR3 has 16 amino acids. The germline V gene encodes CDR1 SNHLY and CDR2 FYNNEI. The chain's CDR3 is CASSGEAGGGDNEQFF. In DNA, the CDR3 is TGTGCCAGCAGTGGGGAGGCGGGAGGAGGGGACAATGAGCAGTTCTTC.

This rearrangement joins TRBV18 to TRBJ1-2; D not resolved. This CDR3 has 13 amino acids. Trimming pared 7 bases from V and 3 bases from J, leaving 12 bases between. Germline values: CDR1 KGHSH, CDR2 LQKENI. This chain's CDR3 is CASYNVGHYGYTF. The CDR3 bases are TGTGCCAGCTACAATGTTGGGCACTATGGCTACACCTTC.

As to this clone: A junction boundary mismatches the germline segment, possibly from a read error. The chain recombines TRBV7-2 with TRBJ1-2, with D maybe TRBD1 (5 bases). Germline assignment: CDR1 SGHTA and CDR2 FQGNSA. CDR3 size: 14 residues. CDR3 loop: CASSLEQALYDYTF. The CDR3 region has the DNA TGTGCCAGCAGCTTAGAACAGGCGCTCTATGACTACACCTTC.

In its sample, this clone was seen a few times. This chain joins TRBV19 and TRBJ2-1; 7 bases are shared with TRBD2. J lost 0 bases, V lost 6 bases, and 5 bases had no gene match. The CDR3 loop spans 15 amino acids. Germline values: CDR1 LNHDA, CDR2 SQIVND (reference sequence). The CDR3 sequence: CASSPAGSSYNEQFF. In DNA form, the CDR3 reads TGTGCCAGTAGCCCAGCGGGAAGCTCCTACAATGAGCAGTTCTTC.

J is TRBJ2-5 and V is TRBV4-1; possible D gene TRBD2, 5 bases. The CDR3 contains 20 residues. CDR1 is MGHRA and CDR2 is YSYEKL in the germline V gene. V was shortened by 1 base and J by 5 bases, with 29 bases between the two germline ends. The CDR3 region has the DNA TGCGCCAGCAGCCAAGGAACCACAATGAGCGGTATAGGAGGTATGGAGACCCAGTACTTC. Encoded protein: CASSQGTTMSGIGGMETQYF.

The V call is TRBV6-1, the J call TRBJ1-2; D is undetermined. The germline V and J ends were trimmed by 0 bases and 5 bases, with 16 bases remaining between them. This CDR3 comprises 16 residues. Germline loops: CDR1 MNHNS, CDR2 SASEGT. The CDR3: CASSEAATREFYGYTF. CDR3 DNA sequence: TGTGCCAGCAGTGAAGCGGCGACCCGGGAGTTTTATGGCTACACCTTC.

The J gene is TRBJ2-1, the V gene TRBV4-1; 8 nucleotides align to TRBD1. Trimming removed 4 bases from V and 7 bases from J; junction bases left unmatched: 9. Per the germline V gene, CDR1 is MGHRA and CDR2 is YSYEKL. This CDR3 has 15 residues. The CDR3 sequence is CASSRGQGSINEQFF. The CDR3 DNA reads as TGCGCCAGCAGCCGAGGACAGGGATCAATTAATGAGCAGTTCTTC.

By share of the sample, this clone is large. This chain links TRBV7-6 with TRBJ2-7; 10 bases are a match to TRBD2. J lost 2 bases, V lost 1 base, and 2 bases had no gene match. CDR1 is SGHVS and CDR2 is FNYEAQ in the germline V gene. This CDR3 spans 15 amino acids. CDR3 residues: CASSLDTSGAYEQYF. The CDR3 bases are TGTGCCAGCAGCTTAGATACTAGCGGGGCCTACGAGCAGTACTTC.

The V call is TRBV7-3, the J call TRBJ2-1; 8 bases line up with TRBD1. Looked up from germline, CDR1 is SGHTA and CDR2 is FQGTGA. The J segment lost 7 bases and the V segment lost 5 bases, leaving 10 bases of the junction unmatched. The CDR3 loop spans 15 amino acids. For the CDR3, the DNA is TGTGCCAGCAGCCTCCGGCCAGGGGGCAATAATGAGCAGTTCTTC. Translated, it gives CASSLRPGGNNEQFF.

This clone has only one observation. This chain uses TRBV19 with TRBJ2-4; D is possibly TRBD1 (6 bases). The germline CDR1 and CDR2 sequences are LNHDA and SQIVND (reference sequence). The CDR3 length is 15 residues. V was clipped by 2 bases and J by 3 bases, with 11 bases between them. For the CDR3, the DNA is TGTGCCAGTAGTATAAGGGGGTTGGGCAAAAACATTCAGTACTTC. It codes for CASSIRGLGKNIQYF.

The chain employs TRBV2 and TRBJ1-5, with D tentatively TRBD1 (5 bases). V was pared by 4 bases and J by 0 bases, with 19 bases between. Germline assignment: CDR1 SNHLY and CDR2 FYNNEI. The CDR3 is made up of 18 amino acids. CDR3 sequence (DNA): TGTGCCAGCAGTGCGACATTCCAGGGATCCCTTAGCAATCAGCCCCAGCATTTT. Translating gives CASSATFQGSLSNQPQHF.